This T cell receptor (beta chain) was obtained from a study of T cell responses to AZD1222 COVID-19 vaccine. Repertoires were generated with immunoSEQ multiplex PCR, while TCRdb's copy carries only in-frame clones and drops some. Among around 80,000 clones, around 85% were seen once, and the ten largest hold under 11%. This CDR3 comprises 16 residues. After removal of 1 base from V and 5 bases from J, the junction contained 6 bases not matched to a gene. Germline loops: CDR1 SGHTS, CDR2 YDEGEE. This receptor was identified in an adult who received the AZD1222 COVID-19 vaccine. Sequences were derived from peripheral blood, sampled 28 days after the second AZD1222 dose. The chain joins TRBV5-8 to TRBJ1-4, with 9 bases that match TRBD1. DNA for the CDR3: TGTGCCAGCAGCTTGCTCCCGGGACAGGGAAATGAAAAACTGTTTTTT. Amino acid sequence: CASSLLPGQGNEKLFF.